Listed here is a single TCR beta chain. Its specificity is unknown. These data are taken from a study of cytomegalovirus exposure and HLA in healthy donors. Findings of the study overall: Later on, a genetic analysis was performed. It linked a missense variant in DCLRE1C with V- and J-gene trimming of TCR beta. Analyzed later, most CMV-associated TCR beta chains appeared HLA-restricted.

The PCR made use of 60 Vbeta and 13 Jbeta primers. This table comes from immunoSEQ multiplex PCR, and its TCRdb copy is limited to in-frame clones, with some not included. Here the sample spans some 150,000 clones, 75% being singletons. CDR3 length: 15 amino acids. V shed 5 bases and J shed 2 bases, with 12 bases lying between them. Looked up from germline, CDR1 is SGHAT and CDR2 is FQNNGV. The receptor comes from a man between 25 and 39 years old in good health and CMV-seronegative. The sample consisted of PBMCs. The rearrangement joins TRBV11-2 to TRBJ2-2; perhaps TRBD2 as D (7 bases). CDR3 sequence reads: CASSPGGGNTGELFF. The CDR3 DNA reads as TGTGCCAGCAGCCCGGGGGGCGGCAACACCGGGGAGCTGTTTTTT.